This T cell receptor (beta chain) was captured in a study of cytomegalovirus exposure and HLA in healthy donors. About the study: In terms of ancestry, the Caucasian-associated cluster contained about four fifths of the roughly 360 genotyped donors. Regarding the study as a whole: It has been reported that TCR beta sequences accurately predicted the HLA-A and HLA-B alleles of most subjects. TCR beta chains numbering more than 150 were designated cytomegalovirus-associated.

The CDR3 is 14 amino acids. V was shortened by 2 bases and J by 6 bases, with 11 bases between the two germline ends. Germline assignment: CDR1 SGHDT and CDR2 YYEEEE. This clone occurred once. The antigen remains unidentified. Primers included in the PCR were 60 Vbeta and 13 Jbeta primers. Method: immunoSEQ multiplex PCR; TCRdb's copy keeps in-frame clones and lacks some. Of 180,000 or so clones listed, 70% to 75% are singletons. Healthy people donating bone marrow made up the donors. The V call is TRBV5-6, the J call TRBJ2-2, with D maybe TRBD1 (5 bases). The sequenced material came from PBMCs. The receptor comes from a male donor in good health and CMV-seronegative. In DNA, the CDR3 is TGTGCCAGCAGCTTAGCAGGGTGGTCCGGGGAGCTGTTTTTT. Translating it yields CASSLAGWSGELFF.